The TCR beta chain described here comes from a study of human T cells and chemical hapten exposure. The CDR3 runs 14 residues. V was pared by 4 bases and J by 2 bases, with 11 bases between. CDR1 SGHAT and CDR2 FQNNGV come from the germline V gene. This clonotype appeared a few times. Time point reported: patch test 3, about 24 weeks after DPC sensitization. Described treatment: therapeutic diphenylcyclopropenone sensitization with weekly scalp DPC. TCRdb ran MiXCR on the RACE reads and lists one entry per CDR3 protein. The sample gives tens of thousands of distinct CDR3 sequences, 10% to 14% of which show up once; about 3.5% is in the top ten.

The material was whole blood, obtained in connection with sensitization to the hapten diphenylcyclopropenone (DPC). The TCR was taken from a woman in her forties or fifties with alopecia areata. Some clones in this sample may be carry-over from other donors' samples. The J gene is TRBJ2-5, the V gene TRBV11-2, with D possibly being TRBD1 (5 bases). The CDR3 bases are TGTGCCAGCAGCTACCCAACAGGTCAAGAGACCCAGTACTTC. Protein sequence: CASSYPTGQETQYF.